These 6 T cell receptor beta chains were sequenced from one sample in a study of beta chain features in type 1 diabetes. General observations from the study: A moderate, significant TCRB CDR3 shortening appeared in type 1 diabetes across four CD4+ subsets.

Reverse transcription of all isolated RNA meant that expressed TCRB transcripts were sequenced. Some clones are missing from TCRdb's copy, which holds only in-frame ones; the method was immunoSEQ multiplex PCR. This sample yields roughly 150,000 clones, of which roughly 9% are seen a single time; 0.7% belongs to the top ten. Their recognized antigens are unknown. Sequenced: central memory CD4+ T cells from blood. Source of these receptors: a woman aged 30 to 39 with type 1 diabetes.

The table lists this clone with a few counts. The chain joins TRBV4-1 to TRBJ2-1, with TRBD2 matching 11 bases. The CDR3 has 16 amino acids. Germline trimming cut 3 bases from V and 4 bases from J; bases unmatched to any gene: 5. Germline V CDR1 and CDR2: MGHRA, YSYEKL. CDR3 amino acids: CASSHAGTSGYNEQFF. DNA for the CDR3: TGCGCCAGCAGCCACGCCGGGACTAGCGGTTACAATGAGCAGTTCTTC.

The chain combines TRBV29-1 with TRBJ1-5; 7 bases are shared with TRBD1. This CDR3 is built from 14 residues. V shed 6 bases and J 9 bases; nucleotides not matched to a gene: 14. CDR1 is SQVTM and CDR2 is ANQGSEA in the germline V gene. The CDR3 coding sequence is TGCAGCGTGATGGACAGGATCCCTGGGGGGCCCCAGCATTTT. Encoded protein: CSVMDRIPGGPQHF.

The chain uses TRBV4-1 and TRBJ2-5, with D maybe TRBD2 (6 bases). The CDR3 has 14 residues. V was cut by 5 bases and J by 0 bases, with 10 bases left in between. CDR1 is MGHRA, CDR2 YSYEKL, per germline. CDR3 sequence: CASSKGGDQETQYF. CDR3 nucleotides: TGCGCCAGCAGCAAAGGCGGGGACCAAGAGACCCAGTACTTC.

The gene calls are TRBV11-2 and TRBJ2-7; a weak D match, TRBD1 (6 bases). Trimming took off 5 bases at V and 1 base at J, with 9 bases between the two ends. The germline V gene has CDR1 SGHAT and CDR2 FQNNGV. This CDR3 spans 13 amino acids. CDR3 nucleotide sequence: TGTGCCAGCAGCCTGGGGGCTTCCTACGAGCAGTACTTC. Translation: CASSLGASYEQYF.

This clone was picked up a small number of times. The chain recombines TRBV5-1 with TRBJ1-1; weak D call: TRBD1 (5 bases). The CDR3 totals 15 residues. V lost 4 bases and J lost 1, with 14 bases in between. The germline CDR1 and CDR2 sequences are SGHRS and YFSETQ. The CDR3 loop reads CASSGNNGGNTEAFF. The CDR3 nucleotides are TGCGCCAGCAGCGGGAATAACGGGGGGAACACTGAAGCTTTCTTT.

This clone was recorded a few times. The chain combines TRBV7-2 with TRBJ1-3; 8 bases map to TRBD1. J gave up 0 bases and V 5 bases, and 6 bases lay outside the gene matches. Germline V lookup: CDR1 SGHTA, CDR2 FQGNSA. CDR3 size: 16 residues. DNA for the CDR3: TGTGCCAGCAGCACAGGACAGGGACTCTCTGGAAACACCATATATTTT. It is translated as CASSTGQGLSGNTIYF.